This T cell receptor (beta chain) was documented in a study of long-term antiretroviral therapy in people with HIV. There are 16 residues in the CDR3. The germline V gene encodes CDR1 SGHVS and CDR2 FQNEAQ. Between the trimmed V and J ends, which lost 6 bases and 1 base, there was a span of 18 bases. The authors ran the immunoSEQ assay, v3.0, at survey level. The protocol was immunoSEQ multiplex PCR, while the TCRdb copy is restricted to in-frame clones and leaves out a portion. The data contain 25,000 to 35,000 clones, 90% to 95% of them singletons. The specimen was unsorted PBMCs, collected roughly 7.1 years after starting antiretroviral therapy. The V and J genes are TRBV7-8 and TRBJ1-1, with TRBD1 as a possible D gene (5 bases). This sequence originates from a man aged 50-59 years with HIV. CDR3 coding DNA: TGTGCCAGCAGTCCATTGGGGGGGATAAGGAACACTGAAGCTTTCTTT. It codes for CASSPLGGIRNTEAFF. Filled out from reference TRBV7-8 and TRBJ1-1, the complete variable domain reads GAGVSQSPRYKVAKRGQDVALRCDPISGHVSLFWYQQALGQGPEFLTYFQNEAQLDKSGLPSDRFFAERPEGSVSTLKIQRTQQEDSAVYLCASSPLGGIRNTEAFFGQGTRLTVV.